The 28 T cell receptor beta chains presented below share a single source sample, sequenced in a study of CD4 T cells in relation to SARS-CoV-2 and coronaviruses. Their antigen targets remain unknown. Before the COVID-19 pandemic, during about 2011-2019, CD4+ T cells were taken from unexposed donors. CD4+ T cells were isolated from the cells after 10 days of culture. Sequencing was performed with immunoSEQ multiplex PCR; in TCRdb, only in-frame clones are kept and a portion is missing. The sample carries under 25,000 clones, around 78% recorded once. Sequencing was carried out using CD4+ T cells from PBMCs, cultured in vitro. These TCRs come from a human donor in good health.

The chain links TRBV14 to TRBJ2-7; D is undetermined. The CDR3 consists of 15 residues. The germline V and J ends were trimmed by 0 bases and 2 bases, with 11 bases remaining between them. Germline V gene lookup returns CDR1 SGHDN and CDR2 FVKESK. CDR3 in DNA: TGTGCCAGCAGCCAAGAGCGAAGCAGGACCTACGAGCAGTACTTC. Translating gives CASSQERSRTYEQYF.

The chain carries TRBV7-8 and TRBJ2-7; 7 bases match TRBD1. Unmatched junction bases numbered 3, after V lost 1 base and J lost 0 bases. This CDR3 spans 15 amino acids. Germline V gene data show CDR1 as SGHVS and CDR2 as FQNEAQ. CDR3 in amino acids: CASSLGGQSSYEQYF. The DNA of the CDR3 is TGTGCCAGCAGCTTAGGGGGACAGAGCTCCTACGAGCAGTACTTC.

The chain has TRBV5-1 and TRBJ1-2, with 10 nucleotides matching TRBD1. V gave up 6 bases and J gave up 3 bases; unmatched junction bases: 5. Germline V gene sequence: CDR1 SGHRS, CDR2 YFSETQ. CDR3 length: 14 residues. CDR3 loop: CASTLTGGDYGYTF. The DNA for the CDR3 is TGCGCCAGCACGCTGACAGGGGGCGACTATGGCTACACCTTC.

The CDR3 region is CATSDPITPGTQYF. Written as DNA, the CDR3 is TGTGCCACCAGTGATCCGATCACCCCCGGGACCCAGTACTTC. The chain couples TRBV24-1 to TRBJ2-5; D is uncertain. Germline V gene lookup returns CDR1 KGHDR and CDR2 SFDVKD. There are 14 residues in the CDR3. The V and J ends lost 3 bases and 7 bases respectively, with 14 bases between them.

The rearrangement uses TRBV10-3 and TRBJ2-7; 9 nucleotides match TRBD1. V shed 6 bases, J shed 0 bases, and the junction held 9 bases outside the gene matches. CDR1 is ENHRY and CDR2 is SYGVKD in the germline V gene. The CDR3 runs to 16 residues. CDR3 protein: CAIREGGTGHSYEQYF. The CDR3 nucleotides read TGTGCCATCAGAGAGGGTGGGACAGGGCACTCCTACGAGCAGTACTTC.

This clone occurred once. The CDR3 loop is CASSPAGTGFLYEQYF. The CDR3 DNA reads as TGTGCCAGCTCCCCTGCGGGCACAGGCTTTCTCTACGAGCAGTACTTC. The chain carries TRBV18 and TRBJ2-7, with D tentatively TRBD1 or TRBD2 (5 bases each). V was pared by 6 bases and J by 3 bases, with 21 bases between. The CDR3 has 16 residues. CDR1 is KGHSH and CDR2 is LQKENI in the germline V gene.

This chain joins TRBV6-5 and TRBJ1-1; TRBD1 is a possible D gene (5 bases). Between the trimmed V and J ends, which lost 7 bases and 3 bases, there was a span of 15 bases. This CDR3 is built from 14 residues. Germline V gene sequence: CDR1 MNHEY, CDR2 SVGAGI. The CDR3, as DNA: TGTGCCAGCATGTCACGAGGGGTGGACACTGAAGCTTTCTTT. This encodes CASMSRGVDTEAFF.

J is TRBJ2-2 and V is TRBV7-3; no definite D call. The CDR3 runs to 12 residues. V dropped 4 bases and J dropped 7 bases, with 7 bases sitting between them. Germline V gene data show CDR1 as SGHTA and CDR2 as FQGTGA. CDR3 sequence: CASSSQLGELFF. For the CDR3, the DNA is TGTGCCAGCAGCTCACAACTCGGGGAGCTGTTTTTT.

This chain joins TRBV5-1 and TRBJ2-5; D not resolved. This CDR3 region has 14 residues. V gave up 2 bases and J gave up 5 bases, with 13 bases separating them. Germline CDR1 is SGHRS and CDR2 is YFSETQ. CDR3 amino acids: CASSFSGNAETQYF. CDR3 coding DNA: TGCGCCAGCAGCTTCTCCGGTAATGCGGAGACCCAGTACTTC.

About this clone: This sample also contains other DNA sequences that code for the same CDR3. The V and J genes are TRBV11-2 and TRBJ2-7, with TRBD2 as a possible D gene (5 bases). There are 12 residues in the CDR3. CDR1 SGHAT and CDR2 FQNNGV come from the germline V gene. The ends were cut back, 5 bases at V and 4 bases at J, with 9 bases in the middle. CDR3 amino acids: CASSPGGYEQYF. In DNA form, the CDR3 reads TGTGCCAGCAGCCCGGGCGGGTACGAGCAGTACTTC.

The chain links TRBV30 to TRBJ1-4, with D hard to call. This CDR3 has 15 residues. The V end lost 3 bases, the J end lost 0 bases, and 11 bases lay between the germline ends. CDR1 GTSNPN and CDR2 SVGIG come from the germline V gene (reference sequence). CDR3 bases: TGTGCCTGGAGCCAACCGGGTGCAACTAATGAAAAACTGTTTTTT. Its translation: CAWSQPGATNEKLFF.

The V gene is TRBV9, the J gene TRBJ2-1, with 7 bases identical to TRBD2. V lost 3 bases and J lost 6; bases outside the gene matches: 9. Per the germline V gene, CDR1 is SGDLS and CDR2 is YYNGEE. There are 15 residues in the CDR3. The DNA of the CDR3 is TGTGCCAGCAGCGAAACTAGCGAGCCCCGCAATGAGCAGTTCTTC. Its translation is CASSETSEPRNEQFF.

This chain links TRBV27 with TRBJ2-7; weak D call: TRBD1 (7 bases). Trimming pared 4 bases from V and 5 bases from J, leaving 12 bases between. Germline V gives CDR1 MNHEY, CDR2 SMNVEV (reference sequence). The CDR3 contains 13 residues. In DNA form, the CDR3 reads TGTGCCAGCAGTTCTCCAGGGGGGAACGAGCAGTACTTC. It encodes CASSSPGGNEQYF.

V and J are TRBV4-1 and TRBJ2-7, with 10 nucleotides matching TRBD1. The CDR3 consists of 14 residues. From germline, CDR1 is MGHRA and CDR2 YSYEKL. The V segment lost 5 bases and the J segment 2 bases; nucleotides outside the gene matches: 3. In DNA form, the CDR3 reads TGCGCCAGCAGCTTGGACAGGGGGGCCTACGAGCAGTACTTC. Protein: CASSLDRGAYEQYF.

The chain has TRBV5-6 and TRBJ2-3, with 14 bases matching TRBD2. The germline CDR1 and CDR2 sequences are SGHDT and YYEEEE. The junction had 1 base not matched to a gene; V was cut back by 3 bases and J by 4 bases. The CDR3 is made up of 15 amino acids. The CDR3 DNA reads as TGTGCCAGCAGCTGGACTAGCGGGAGGCCAGATACGCAGTATTTT. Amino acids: CASSWTSGRPDTQYF.

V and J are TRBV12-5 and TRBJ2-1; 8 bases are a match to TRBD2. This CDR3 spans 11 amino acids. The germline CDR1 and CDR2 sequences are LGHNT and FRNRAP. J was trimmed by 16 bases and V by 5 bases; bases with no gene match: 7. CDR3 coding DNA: TGTGCTAGTGGTAACGGACTAGCCCAATTCTTC. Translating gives CASGNGLAQFF.

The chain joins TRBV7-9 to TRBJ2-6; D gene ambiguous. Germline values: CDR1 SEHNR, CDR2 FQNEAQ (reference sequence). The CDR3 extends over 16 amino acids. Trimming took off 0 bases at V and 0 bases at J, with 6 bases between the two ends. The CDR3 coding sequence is TGTGCCAGCAGCTTAGCGAAGGGCTCTGGGGCCAACGTCCTGACTTTC. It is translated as CASSLAKGSGANVLTF.

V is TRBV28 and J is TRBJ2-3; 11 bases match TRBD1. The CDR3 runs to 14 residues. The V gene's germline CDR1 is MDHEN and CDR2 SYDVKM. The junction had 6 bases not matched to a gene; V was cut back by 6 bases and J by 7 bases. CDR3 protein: CASSQGQGGNTQYF. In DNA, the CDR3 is TGTGCCAGCAGCCAGGGACAGGGGGGAAATACGCAGTATTTT. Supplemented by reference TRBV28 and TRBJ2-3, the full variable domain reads DVKVTQSSRYLVKRTGEKVFLECVQDMDHENMFWYRQDPGLGLRLIYFSYDVKMKEKGDIPEGYSVSREKKERFSLILESASTNQTSMYLCASSQGQGGNTQYFGPGTRLTVL.

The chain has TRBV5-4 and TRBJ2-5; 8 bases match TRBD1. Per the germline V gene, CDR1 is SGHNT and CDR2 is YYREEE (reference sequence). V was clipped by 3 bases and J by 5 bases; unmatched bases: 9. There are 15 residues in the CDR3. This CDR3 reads CASSWGGQGRETQYF. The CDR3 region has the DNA TGTGCCAGCAGCTGGGGCGGACAGGGACGGGAGACCCAGTACTTC.

CDR3 residues: CASSVGPGLGEQYF. Here the CDR3 DNA reads TGTGCCAGCAGCGTAGGACCGGGCTTAGGCGAGCAGTACTTC. The chain is built from TRBV9 and TRBJ2-7; D remains unclear. V lost 0 bases, J lost 6 bases, and 13 bases lay in between. There are 14 residues in the CDR3. The germline gives CDR1 SGDLS, CDR2 YYNGEE.

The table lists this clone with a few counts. DNA of the CDR3: TGTGCCAGCAGCTCCAGTACCCGCTCTGGAAACACCATATATTTT. This gives the protein CASSSSTRSGNTIYF. The chain is built from TRBV5-4 and TRBJ1-3; D unclear. Trimming shortened V by 3 bases and J by 0 bases, and 10 bases separated the two germline ends. CDR1 and CDR2 (germline): SGHNT, YYREEE (reference sequence). This CDR3 spans 15 amino acids.

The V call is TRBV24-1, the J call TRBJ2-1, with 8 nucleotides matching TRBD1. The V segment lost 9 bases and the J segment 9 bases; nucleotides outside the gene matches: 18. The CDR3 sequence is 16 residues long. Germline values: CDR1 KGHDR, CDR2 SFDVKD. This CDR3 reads CATEVQRTGNRGEQFF. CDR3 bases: TGTGCCACCGAAGTCCAAAGGACAGGGAATCGAGGTGAGCAGTTCTTC.

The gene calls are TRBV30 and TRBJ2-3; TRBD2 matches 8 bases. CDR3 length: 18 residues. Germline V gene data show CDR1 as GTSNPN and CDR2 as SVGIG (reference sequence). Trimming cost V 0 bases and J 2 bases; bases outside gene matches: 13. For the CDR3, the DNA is TGTGCCTGGAGTGTACTAAGGGGACTAGAGCGGAACACAGATACGCAGTATTTT. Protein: CAWSVLRGLERNTDTQYF.

CDR3 DNA: TGCAGCGTTACGACAGGGGGCTGGACTGAAGCTTTCTTT. This codes for CSVTTGGWTEAFF. The J gene is TRBJ1-1, the V gene TRBV29-1; 10 positions match TRBD1. J was trimmed by 5 bases and V by 5 bases; bases with no gene match: 5. There are 13 residues in the CDR3. CDR1 SQVTM and CDR2 ANQGSEA come from the germline V gene.

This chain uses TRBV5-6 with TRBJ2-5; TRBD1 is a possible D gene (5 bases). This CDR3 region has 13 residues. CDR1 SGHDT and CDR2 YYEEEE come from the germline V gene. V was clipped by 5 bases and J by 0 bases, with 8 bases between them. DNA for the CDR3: TGTGCCAGCAGACGACAGAACCAAGAGACCCAGTACTTC. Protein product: CASRRQNQETQYF.

CDR3 region: CASRPDFASTDTQYF. The CDR3 DNA is TGTGCCAGTAGGCCGGACTTCGCTAGCACAGATACGCAGTATTTT. V usage is TRBV19 and J usage is TRBJ2-3, with a possible D match to TRBD2 (5 bases). The germline V gene has CDR1 LNHDA and CDR2 SQIVND (reference sequence). CDR3 length equals 15 residues. V gave up 6 bases and J gave up 0 bases, with 13 bases separating them.

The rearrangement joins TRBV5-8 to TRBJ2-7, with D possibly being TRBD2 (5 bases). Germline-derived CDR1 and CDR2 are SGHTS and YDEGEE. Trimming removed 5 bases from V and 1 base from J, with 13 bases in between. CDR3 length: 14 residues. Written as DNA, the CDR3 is TGTGCCAGCAGTTCTCCCCGCGGGTCCTACGAGCAGTACTTC. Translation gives CASSSPRGSYEQYF.

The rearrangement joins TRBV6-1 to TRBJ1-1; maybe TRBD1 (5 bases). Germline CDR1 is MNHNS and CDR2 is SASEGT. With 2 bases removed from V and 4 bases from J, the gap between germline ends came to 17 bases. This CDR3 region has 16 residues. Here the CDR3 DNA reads TGTGCCAGCAGTGAACATGGGGGAGCCGTGGGCACTGAAGCTTTCTTT. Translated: CASSEHGGAVGTEAFF.